This T cell receptor (beta chain) was captured in a study of blood T cell repertoires in COVID-19 (dated by TCRdb to about 2020). General notes on the study: Samples covering the acute and convalescent phases of COVID-19 were provided by collaborators in the United States, Italy and Spain. The prospective study material was composed of cDNA or gDNA derived from T cells, B-cell-depleted T cells, or PBMCs. Deeply sampled blood TCRbeta repertoires from subjects exposed to, actively infected with, or recovered from COVID-19 were included in the dataset. A freely available public database, intended as a resource for researchers studying the immune response to SARS-CoV-2, is where the repertoires were released. The samples were drawn from two sources: the first 160 participants of the ongoing ImmuneRACE study, and 1,254 subjects contributed by 6 global collaborators. Sample metadata almost always included a de-identified subject ID, COVID-19 status, age in years and sex. Where available, HLA class I and class II types were obtained from metadata supplied by the sample provider rather than from assay-based typing. Broader findings and caveats from the paper: Clinical and demographic metadata were provided uncurated, with the amount varying by source and participant.

Participants in the prospective study were aged about 18 to 95 years, lived in 20 to 25 United States geographic areas, and enrolled through a virtual design. To assign participants to cohorts, the prospective study relied on clinical history that participants themselves reported in a screening survey and a study questionnaire. A participant counted as exposed if, within 2 weeks of entering the study, that participant had been in contact with someone who had a PCR-confirmed or clinician-diagnosed COVID-19 case. In the prospective study, mobile phlebotomists collected whole blood, serum and a nasopharyngeal or oropharyngeal swab from each participant. Participants in the prospective study had the option to provide additional blood draws and questionnaires over a roughly 2-month period. Blood samples from the prospective study were shipped frozen or at room temperature prior to DNA extraction. TCRbeta CDR3 regions were amplified from genomic DNA by means of the immunoSEQ Assay, a bias-controlled multiplex PCR. The original pipeline was this. Within the assay, amplification of reference gene primers was used to estimate how many nucleated cells each sample contained. To quantify the absolute abundance of each unique TCRbeta CDR3 rearrangement, sequence reads were collapsed and filtered. Productive Simpson clonality was computed per sample as the square root of Simpson's diversity index over productive rearrangements. TCRdb obtained this table from immuneACCESS and retained in-frame rearrangements with V and J assigned. These tables miss some clones; where compared with another copy, unresolved V genes account for less than half of the shortfall, and the remainder is unexplained. That table gives V, J and clone size, and the DNA gave D and trimming. The sample profile shows roughly 320,000 clones; roughly 90% of them were found once. Jointly, the top ten make up around 3.9% of the sample.

CDR1 and CDR2, looked up from the germline V gene, are MNHEY and SVGEGT. The germline V end is reduced by 5 bases and the J end by 2 bases; junction bases left unmatched: 2. From its cysteine to its phenylalanine, the CDR3 spans 13 amino acids. The entry retains the CDR3 DNA only, 39 bases that are in frame from base 1. On this clone itself: Which antigen it targets is not known. No qualities accompany the bases; no much larger clone lies one base away.

Sequencing input: PBMCs or T cells enriched from blood (not recorded which). The chain is assembled from TRBV6-2 or TRBV6-3 and TRBJ1-2, with TRBD1 matching 7 junction bases. The origin of this receptor is a woman between 25 and 40 years old who had been exposed to COVID-19. The CDR3 reads CASSQQGNYGYTF. The sequenced DNA is TGTGCCAGCAGTCAACAGGGGAACTATGGCTACACCTTC.